This T cell receptor beta chain comes out of a study of blood T cell repertoires in COVID-19. Study-wide context: Sources were T cells, B-cell-depleted T cells, or PBMCs; the material itself was cDNA or gDNA.

This clone showed up just once. Original analysis: Estimation of nucleated cell counts was performed using reference gene primer amplification. Assay used: immunoSEQ multiplex PCR; TCRdb lists only in-frame clones, some missing. V, J and clone size reflect that table, while D and trimming were determined from the DNA. The table shows about 42,000 clones, with more than 75% occurring only once. Losses at the gene ends were 0 bases for V and 11 bases for J; bases not matched to a gene: 9. There are 15 residues in the CDR3. The clonotype comes from a woman in her seventies in a cohort sampled during active COVID-19. This sequence joins TRBV23-1 and TRBJ1-5, with 8 bases lining up with TRBD1. TRBV23-1 qualifies as an ORF whose function is uncertain. The specimen sequenced was peripheral blood. In DNA form, the CDR3 reads TGCGCCAGCAGTCAATCGAAGGCAGGGGGCTCGGCCCAGCATTTT. Translation gives CASSQSKAGGSAQHF.